The 16 T cell receptor beta chains below all came from one sample that was sequenced in a study of graft-versus-host responses after intestinal transplantation. Each mixed lymphocyte reaction held about 200,000 CFSE-labeled responders and about 200,000 irradiated violet-dye-labeled stimulators. TCRdb keeps only in-frame clones here, not all; method: immunoSEQ multiplex PCR. The sample carries tens of thousands of clones, 33% recorded once. This sample comprised alloreactive CD8+ T cells from a mixed lymphocyte reaction culture, obtained before intestinal transplant. Noted subset: CFSE-low proliferating T cells sorted from roughly 6-day pre-transplant mixed lymphocyte reaction (GvH or HvG direction). The receptors come from a human patient who received an intestinal transplant.

Within the sample, this clone is medium-sized (0.01 to 0.1%). This chain connects TRBV10-1 to TRBJ1-2; no firm D call. The CDR3 runs to 13 residues. V lost 3 bases to trimming and J lost 4 bases, with 9 bases between them. Germline CDR1 WNHNN, CDR2 SYGVQD (reference sequence). CDR3 nucleotide sequence: TGCGCCAGCAGTGATAACAGATTCTATGGCTACACCTTC. The encoded protein is CASSDNRFYGYTF.

The chain is built from TRBV13 and TRBJ2-2; D tentatively fits TRBD1 or TRBD2 (5 bases each). Between the trimmed V and J ends, which lost 1 base and 4 bases, there was a span of 28 bases. From germline, CDR1 is PRHDT and CDR2 FYEKMQ (reference sequence). This CDR3 region has 21 residues. CDR3 in DNA: TGTGCCAGCAGCTTAGATTACCTGGGACGGGTCTACCCCTCGGGCACCGGGGAGCTGTTTTTT. Translating gives CASSLDYLGRVYPSGTGELFF.

The genes are TRBV11-2 and TRBJ1-3; 7 nucleotides match TRBD1. The CDR3 is 14 amino acids. The ends lost 2 bases at V and 4 bases at J; junction bases unmatched: 2. CDR1 SGHAT and CDR2 FQNNGV come from the germline V gene. The DNA of the CDR3 is TGTGCCAGCAGCTTAAGGACAGGAGGAAACACCATATATTTT. It translates to CASSLRTGGNTIYF.

The chain carries TRBV27 and TRBJ2-1, with a tentative D call TRBD2 (5 bases). Germline values: CDR1 MNHEY, CDR2 SMNVEV (reference sequence). CDR3 length: 12 amino acids. V was shortened by 6 bases and J by 10 bases, with 13 bases between the two germline ends. In nucleotides, the CDR3 is TGTGCCAGCAGCCACGGGAATCACGAGCAGTTCTTC. This encodes CASSHGNHEQFF.

This clone was counted between two and nine times. The gene calls are TRBV25-1 and TRBJ2-7; D remains unclear. Germline CDR1 MGHDK, CDR2 SYGVNS. CDR3 length equals 13 residues. Between the trimmed V and J ends, which lost 4 bases and 0 bases, there was a span of 7 bases. The CDR3 coding sequence is TGTGCCAGCAGTGGGTACGGCTCCTACGAGCAGTACTTC. It translates to CASSGYGSYEQYF.

The table lists this clone with a few counts. The chain joins TRBV2 to TRBJ2-1, with TRBD1 matching 8 bases. Trimming removed 10 bases from V and 0 bases from J; junction bases left unmatched: 17. This CDR3 is 18 amino acids long. Germline V gene sequence: CDR1 SNHLY, CDR2 FYNNEI. CDR3 protein: CAKSADRDMGSSYNEQFF. The CDR3 DNA follows: TGTGCCAAAAGTGCGGACAGGGATATGGGTAGCTCCTACAATGAGCAGTTCTTC.

This chain connects TRBV5-4 to TRBJ1-1; maybe TRBD1 (5 bases). Germline V gives CDR1 SGHNT, CDR2 YYREEE (reference sequence). Trimming removed 5 bases from V and 5 bases from J, with 16 bases in between. The CDR3 has 14 residues. CDR3 loop: CASRRDPLGTEAFF. DNA for the CDR3: TGTGCCAGCAGGCGGGACCCCCTAGGTACTGAAGCTTTCTTT.

The V call is TRBV6-6, the J call TRBJ1-5; TRBD1 matches 8 bases. The trim removed 8 bases at V and 4 bases at J, leaving 7 bases unmatched. Per the germline V gene, CDR1 is MNHNY and CDR2 is SVGAGI (reference sequence). The CDR3 runs 14 residues. Written as DNA, the CDR3 is TGTGCCAGCGGGTTGGACAGGGCGAATCAGCCCCAGCATTTT. It is translated as CASGLDRANQPQHF.

Note on this clone: Other DNA sequences in the sample encode the same CDR3. This CDR3 reads CASSLLAGAYEQYF. The CDR3 bases are TGTGCCAGCAGTTTACTAGCGGGGGCCTACGAGCAGTACTTC. This rearrangement joins TRBV27 to TRBJ2-7; the match to TRBD2 covers 10 bases. After removal of 2 bases from V and 2 bases from J, the junction contained 0 bases not matched to a gene. The CDR3 totals 14 residues. Germline values: CDR1 MNHEY, CDR2 SMNVEV (reference sequence).

The chain has TRBV6-5 and TRBJ2-1, with 8 bases matching TRBD2. With V trimmed by 6 bases and J by 0 bases, 4 bases remained unmatched. Germline values: CDR1 MNHEY, CDR2 SVGAGI. The CDR3 has 15 amino acids. CDR3 nucleotide sequence: TGTGCCAGCAGGCTAGCGGGCCCCTCCTACAATGAGCAGTTCTTC. The encoded protein is CASRLAGPSYNEQFF.

The chain combines TRBV19 with TRBJ2-5; D may correspond to TRBD1 or TRBD2 (6 bases each). The V end lost 11 bases, the J end lost 5 bases, and 18 bases lay between the germline ends. Per the germline V gene, CDR1 is LNHDA and CDR2 is SQIVND (reference sequence). This CDR3 comprises 13 residues. CDR3 sequence (DNA): TGTGCCGGGGCCACGGGGGCTGGTGAGACCCAGTACTTC. Protein product: CAGATGAGETQYF. Based on the CDR3 plus reference TRBV19 and TRBJ2-5, the full variable domain is DGGITQSPKYLFRKEGQNVTLSCEQNLNHDAMYWYRQDPGQGLRLIYYSQIVNDFQKGDIAEGYSVSREKKESFPLTVTSAQKNPTAFYLCAGATGAGETQYFGPGTRLLVL.

V gene TRBV30 combines with J gene TRBJ2-7; no clear D. V dropped 0 bases and J dropped 4 bases, with 4 bases sitting between them. This CDR3 comprises 11 residues. Germline values: CDR1 GTSNPN, CDR2 SVGIG (reference sequence). The chain's CDR3 is CAWSVGYEQYF. The CDR3 bases are TGTGCCTGGAGTGTAGGGTACGAGCAGTACTTC.

In DNA, the CDR3 is TGTGCCAGCAGCTTAACGGCGAGAAACTCCTACGAGCAGTACTTC. Translating it yields CASSLTARNSYEQYF. The chain uses TRBV11-2 and TRBJ2-7, with D unresolved. This CDR3 has 15 residues. V was trimmed by 2 bases and J by 0 bases, leaving 11 bases between them. From germline, CDR1 is SGHAT and CDR2 FQNNGV.

The rearrangement links TRBV15 to TRBJ2-1, with 11 bases aligning to TRBD2. CDR1 LNHNV and CDR2 YYDKDF come from the germline V gene (reference sequence). The trim removed 4 bases at V and 3 bases at J, leaving 5 bases unmatched. The CDR3 is 16 amino acids. In DNA, the CDR3 is TGTGCCACCAGCAAGACGACTAGCGGGGACTACAATGAGCAGTTCTTC. Translated: CATSKTTSGDYNEQFF.

This clone was seen more than once but under ten times. The gene calls are TRBV13 and TRBJ1-2, with D hard to call. This CDR3 spans 14 amino acids. V dropped 0 bases and J dropped 4 bases, with 9 bases sitting between them. Germline V gene data show CDR1 as PRHDT and CDR2 as FYEKMQ (reference sequence). The CDR3 region is CASSLGGSGYGYTF. CDR3 DNA sequence: TGTGCCAGCAGCTTAGGTGGCAGCGGCTATGGCTACACCTTC. The full variable domain, rest sourced from reference TRBV13 and TRBJ1-2, is AAGVIQSPRHLIKEKRETATLKCYPIPRHDTVYWYQQGPGQDPQFLISFYEKMQSDKGSIPDRFSAQQFSDYHSELNMSSLELGDSALYFCASSLGGSGYGYTFGSGTRLTVV.

V is TRBV6-8 and J is TRBJ1-1, with D possibly matching TRBD1 (5 bases). Germline CDR1 MNHGY, CDR2 SAAAGT. This CDR3 is 12 amino acids long. V was trimmed by 8 bases and J by 3 bases, leaving 10 bases between them. CDR3 in DNA: TGTGCCAGCGGGGTCAGGGACACTGAAGCTTTCTTT. Translated, it gives CASGVRDTEAFF.